This T cell receptor (beta chain) was obtained from a study of CD8 T cells in Susac syndrome. The CDR3 has 13 residues. Germline-derived CDR1 and CDR2 are KGHDR and SFDVKD. The V end lost 5 bases, the J end lost 8 bases, and 12 bases lay between the germline ends. An amount of RNA that ranged from roughly 0.5 to 1 ug was reverse transcribed with random hexamers. TCRdb processed the immunoSEQ multiplex PCR reads anew with MiXCR; each CDR3 protein has one entry. The sample shows tens of thousands of distinct CDR3 sequences, over 75% of them seen only once. The TCR was taken from a human donor with multiple sclerosis. The J gene is TRBJ2-1, the V gene TRBV24-1, with a weak D call TRBD2 (5 bases). Sequencing was done on a sample of CD8+ T cells from PBMCs. The CDR3 loop is CATSGLDSDEQFF. CDR3 in DNA: TGTGCCACCAGTGGGTTAGATAGCGATGAGCAGTTCTTC.